This T cell receptor (beta chain) comes out of a study of blood T cells in healthy people across ages (dated by TCRdb to the mid-2010s). About the investigation overall: In model experiments, template switching captured roughly one uniquely barcoded TCR beta cDNA molecule for every two T cells. Using deep sequencing normalized with unique cDNA molecular identifiers, the study measured how TCR beta repertoire diversity changes with age. The donors were split into four age groups: young (average roughly 15 years), middle-aged (nearly 40), aged (around 67) and long-lived (over 80). Donors of different ages were randomly distributed across sequencing lanes to avoid experimental bias. Using the same blood draw, the study looked at two additional independent replicas of 1 million unique cDNA reads for two donors, one aged 18 to 30 and the other aged 80 or older.

As to this clonotype: What antigen it recognizes has not been identified. Within one base of it there is no much larger clone, and no base qualities were kept.

Library creation used 5' RACE. Sequenced using an Illumina HiSeq 2500. A second PCR of roughly 7 to 11 cycles was run with a J-beta primer mix and a sample-barcoded 5' primer. Each TCR beta cDNA molecule received a unique molecular identifier from a template-switch 5' adaptor carrying 12 random nucleotides. Each sample yielded at least 2.5 million CDR3-containing paired-end reads. First-strand cDNA was synthesized from all RNA with the Mint cDNA synthesis kit, primed by a TRBC-specific oligonucleotide. Following uracil-DNA glycosylase treatment, all cDNA underwent a first 18-cycle PCR with the universal primers M1SS and BC2_uni_R. The authors' analysis ran thus. Normalization of each sample was performed by random selection of 1 million high-quality reads, each carrying a distinct molecular identifier. Instead of being binned into consensus sequences, reads with shared molecular identifiers were discarded. CDR3 identification, clonotype clustering and error correction used MiTCR with a Q25 quality threshold and the strictest error-elimination algorithm. A nonparametric unseen species model with Euler transformation was used to estimate lower-bound total TCR beta diversity. TCRdb's own reprocessing of the public reads used fastp at Q25 and MiXCR and kept productive beta chains. Each entry is one CDR3 protein sequence, shown with its most common DNA and genes. The V and J calls follow TCRdb's processing rather than the paper's. The sample table shows about 1,000,000 distinct CDR3 sequences, and 35% to 50% are seen once. Approximately 17% of the sample is taken by the ten largest.

The 35 to 40 donors, aged about 6 to 100 years, were systemically healthy Caucasian individuals from Russia. Each donor gave ten milliliters of peripheral blood, collected into EDTA-treated Vacutainer tubes. Ficoll-Paque density-gradient centrifugation was used to isolate PBMCs, with at least 6.5 million obtained per sample. Total RNA was extracted from PBMCs with Trizol reagent, with at least 5.5 micrograms obtained per sample. For every donor, flow cytometry on a PBMC aliquot measured the percentage of naive CD45RAhigh/CD27high T cells. Study-wide findings and limitations: Estimates of total diversity based on one million sequenced T cells were regarded as lower bounds and as underestimates. Since profiling was done on bulk unsorted PBMCs, naive and antigen-experienced compartments could not be conclusively compared. Observed TCR beta diversity per million T cells fell roughly linearly with age, and a significant reduction was already apparent by age roughly 40. There was a strong correlation between observed TCR beta diversity and the percentage of naive T cells measured by flow cytometry. Because donor CMV infection status was unknown, age-related changes in expanded clonotypes were potentially confounded. The long-lived group showed more naive CD4+ T cells, fewer expanded clones and increased TCR diversity than the aged group, suggesting age selection.

V and J are trimmed by 1 base and 9 bases, and the gene matches miss 12 bases of the junction. Sequences MGHRA (CDR1) and YSYEKL (CDR2) are obtained from the germline V gene. The CDR3 covers 17 residues, taking in both the cysteine and the phenylalanine. Only CDR3 DNA is held: 51 bases, read in frame from base 1. Sequences were obtained from blood. The rearranged chain carries TRBV4-1 and TRBJ2-1, with 10 junctional bases fitting TRBD1. The receptor was isolated from a woman in her sixties or seventies in good health. The CDR3 reads CASSQVPAGQGGFEQFF. The DNA sequence reads TGCGCCAGCAGCCAAGTTCCAGCTGGACAGGGGGGGTTTGAGCAGTTCTTC.